The 20 T cell receptor beta chains in this list originate from one sample, sequenced in a study of cytomegalovirus exposure and HLA in healthy donors (dated 2017 in TCRdb). Receptors were amplified or captured by the immunoSEQ multiplex PCR assay. The multiplex PCR relied on a mix of 60 forward primers for TCR Vbeta segments and 13 reverse primers for TCR Jbeta segments. TCRdb obtained this table from immuneACCESS and retained in-frame rearrangements with V and J assigned. These tables miss some clones; where compared with another copy, unresolved V genes account for less than half of the shortfall, and the remainder is unexplained. The table for this sample lists about 150,000 clones; over 60% of them were counted only once. The ten largest make up 10% to 15% of the sample. The sequenced sample was PBMCs. These receptors all come from a man aged 40-50 years in good health and CMV-seropositive.

The V call is TRBV4-1, the J call TRBJ2-7; 9 nucleotides agree with TRBD1. Germline V gene data show CDR1 as MGHRA and CDR2 as YSYEKL. The CDR3 loop spans 12 amino acids. J was trimmed by 6 bases and V by 5 bases; bases with no gene match: 2. The DNA for the CDR3 is TGCGCCAGCAGCATGACAGGGGGCGAGCAGTACTTC. As protein: CASSMTGGEQYF.

The chain recombines TRBV28 with TRBJ2-5; a weak D match, TRBD2 (5 bases). Trimming shortened V by 3 bases and J by 6 bases, and 14 bases separated the two germline ends. Germline values: CDR1 MDHEN, CDR2 SYDVKM. CDR3 size: 14 residues. DNA of the CDR3: TGTGCCAGCAGTTTCGCGGGCGTTCAGAAGACCCAGTACTTC. Amino acid sequence: CASSFAGVQKTQYF.

As for this clone: Sequence at one end of the junction differs from germline and may be a read error. V gene TRBV7-9 combines with J gene TRBJ2-7, with D perhaps TRBD1 (5 bases). The CDR3 consists of 12 residues. Germline lookup yields CDR1 SEHNR and CDR2 FQNEAQ (reference sequence). CDR3 DNA: TGTTCCAGCAGCCAAACAGGTTACGAGCAGTACTTC. The encoded protein is CSSSQTGYEQYF.

The chain carries TRBV18 and TRBJ1-2; no clear D gene. Germline V gives CDR1 KGHSH, CDR2 LQKENI. Trimming pared 5 bases from V and 4 bases from J, leaving 17 bases between. The CDR3 has 15 amino acids. This CDR3 is CASSAFTWGGYGYTF. CDR3 sequence (DNA): TGTGCCAGCTCAGCTTTTACTTGGGGAGGCTATGGCTACACCTTC.

The gene calls are TRBV27 and TRBJ2-5; TRBD1 matches 8 bases. With the DNA end fitting TRBJ2-7 better, the J assignment may be wrong. Germline-derived CDR1 and CDR2 are MNHEY and SMNVEV (reference sequence). The CDR3 spans 14 residues. CDR3 amino acids: CASSVRQGTYEQYF. In nucleotides, the CDR3 is TGTGCCAGCAGTGTCCGACAGGGGACCTACGAGCAGTACTTC.

The rearrangement links TRBV30 to TRBJ2-7; D might be TRBD2 (5 bases). The CDR3 runs 14 residues. V shed 3 bases and J shed 5 bases, with 17 bases lying between them. Germline V gene lookup returns CDR1 GTSNPN and CDR2 SVGIG (reference sequence). The CDR3 DNA is TGTGCCTGGAGCCGACGTCTCCTGAGGGACGAGCAGTACTTC. Protein: CAWSRRLLRDEQYF.

The gene calls are TRBV5-6 and TRBJ2-7; weak D call: TRBD2 (6 bases). Per the germline V gene, CDR1 is SGHDT and CDR2 is YYEEEE. This CDR3 has 13 amino acids. Trimming pared 7 bases from V and 3 bases from J, leaving 14 bases between. The CDR3 loop is CASGYGRSYEQYF. In nucleotides, the CDR3 is TGTGCCAGCGGGTACGGGAGAAGCTACGAGCAGTACTTC.

This rearrangement joins TRBV5-1 to TRBJ2-1; D perhaps matches TRBD2 (6 bases). V shed 3 bases and J shed 15 bases, with 16 bases lying between them. Germline assignment: CDR1 SGHRS and CDR2 YFSETQ. The CDR3 consists of 12 residues. As DNA, the CDR3 is TGCGCCAGCAGCTACTCCGGGAGCCGAGGGTTCTTC. As protein: CASSYSGSRGFF.

The V gene is TRBV7-9, the J gene TRBJ2-1; tentatively, D is TRBD1 (6 bases). Germline V gene data show CDR1 as SEHNR and CDR2 as FQNEAQ (reference sequence). The CDR3 length is 13 residues. V lost 5 bases and J lost 5, with 10 bases in between. CDR3 sequence (DNA): TGTGCCAGCAGCCCCCGGGACAACAATGAGCAGTTCTTC. Residues: CASSPRDNNEQFF.

V usage is TRBV28 and J usage is TRBJ2-5; D perhaps matches TRBD2 (5 bases). TRBJ2-7 explains the end of the DNA better; the J call may be wrong. This CDR3 has 15 residues. Germline assignment: CDR1 MDHEN and CDR2 SYDVKM. CDR3 in DNA: TGTGCCAGCAGTTTATGGGGAGCGGCTACCTACGAGCAGTACTTC. Residues: CASSLWGAATYEQYF.

This clone has a single count. The chain links TRBV18 to TRBJ2-5, with 7 bases fitting TRBD1. Germline V gene lookup returns CDR1 KGHSH and CDR2 LQKENI. This CDR3 is 15 amino acids long. Unmatched junction bases numbered 5, after V lost 3 bases and J lost 1 base. CDR3 in amino acids: CASSPLTGIQETQYF. CDR3 nucleotide sequence: TGTGCCAGCTCACCCCTGACAGGGATCCAAGAGACCCAGTACTTC. The variable domain in full, completed from reference TRBV18 and TRBJ2-5, reads NAGVMQNPRHLVRRRGQEARLRCSPMKGHSHVYWYRQLPEEGLKFMVYLQKENIIDESGMPKERFSAEFPKEGPSILRIQQVVRGDSAAYFCASSPLTGIQETQYFGPGTRLLVL.

CDR3 amino acids: CASSGSGSGPGELFF. The CDR3 nucleotides are TGTGCCAGTAGTGGAAGCGGGAGTGGCCCCGGGGAGCTGTTTTTT. V and J are TRBV19 and TRBJ2-2; 8 nucleotides agree with TRBD2. The CDR3 consists of 15 residues. In germline, CDR1 is LNHDA, CDR2 SQIVND (reference sequence). Germline trimming cut 5 bases from V and 6 bases from J; bases unmatched to any gene: 8.

This chain joins TRBV5-6 and TRBJ1-5; 7 bases line up with TRBD1. This CDR3 is 13 amino acids long. V gave up 5 bases and J gave up 9 bases; unmatched junction bases: 8. The germline V gene has CDR1 SGHDT and CDR2 YYEEEE. The CDR3 region has the DNA TGTGCCAGCAGTGCGGCAGGGGGTTTGCCCCAGCATTTT. Its translation is CASSAAGGLPQHF.

The count of this clone is one. At one end, the junction sequence differs from germline, possibly due to a read error. V usage is TRBV7-9 and J usage is TRBJ1-5; tentative D call: TRBD1 (6 bases). The V gene's germline CDR1 is SEHNR and CDR2 FQNEAQ (reference sequence). There are 15 residues in the CDR3. This chain's CDR3 is CAGSAQGPLGQPQHF. As DNA, the CDR3 is TGTGCCGGCAGCGCCCAGGGGCCTCTGGGTCAGCCCCAGCATTTT.

To note about this clone: One end of the junction fails to match germline, which may point to a read error. This sequence joins TRBV6-1 and TRBJ2-6; the D gene is possibly TRBD1 (5 bases). Germline CDR1 MNHNS, CDR2 SASEGT. The CDR3 has 15 residues. The CDR3 loop is CASSDGHSGANGLTF. CDR3 in DNA: TGTGCCAGCAGTGATGGGCACTCTGGGGCCAACGGCCTGACTTTC.

The table lists this clone with a few counts. The chain combines TRBV2 with TRBJ2-7, with a weak D call TRBD1 (6 bases). The CDR3 has 14 residues. Trimming took off 0 bases at V and 3 bases at J, with 9 bases between the two ends. CDR1 and CDR2 (germline): SNHLY, FYNNEI. In nucleotides, the CDR3 is TGTGCCAGCAGTGAAGCGCAGGGGAGCTACGAGCAGTACTTC. It codes for CASSEAQGSYEQYF.

This chain joins TRBV28 and TRBJ1-3; D remains ambiguous. CDR1 MDHEN and CDR2 SYDVKM come from the germline V gene. The CDR3 contains 16 residues. V was pared by 2 bases and J by 0 bases, with 11 bases between. The DNA for the CDR3 is TGTGCCAGCAGTTTAATTCGCCTAAACTCTGGAAACACCATATATTTT. Encoded protein: CASSLIRLNSGNTIYF.

The count of this clone is one. This sequence joins TRBV11-2 and TRBJ2-5; the match to TRBD1 covers 11 bases. The J call may be faulty, since TRBJ2-7 better matches the DNA end. The germline gives CDR1 SGHAT, CDR2 FQNNGV. This CDR3 has 16 amino acids. In DNA, the CDR3 is TGTGCCAGCAGCTTAGCACCCGGGACAGGGGGGTACGAGCAGTACTTC. This sequence encodes CASSLAPGTGGYEQYF.

Remarks on this clone: One end of the junction does not line up with germline, which may come from a read error. The chain recombines TRBV7-8 with TRBJ1-1, with D hard to call. This CDR3 comprises 15 residues. Per germline, CDR1 SGHVS and CDR2 FQNEAQ. The CDR3 reads CASNLMSGENTEAFF. The DNA of the CDR3 is TGTGCCAGCAACTTAATGTCCGGGGAGAACACTGAAGCTTTCTTT.

The V call is TRBV29-1, the J call TRBJ2-7, with D tentatively TRBD1 (6 bases). Germline V gene sequence: CDR1 SQVTM, CDR2 ANQGSEA. The CDR3 is 12 amino acids. V was trimmed by 5 bases and J by 2 bases, leaving 10 bases between them. The DNA of the CDR3 is TGCAGCGTTCAGGACAGAACCTACGAGCAGTACTTC. This translates into CSVQDRTYEQYF.